This T cell receptor (beta chain) was retrieved from a study of T cells in Graves' hyperthyroidism and ophthalmopathy. Study-wide results and caveats: Prediction of ophthalmopathy progression came a median approximately 7 months pre-onset.

The germline V gene encodes CDR1 MDHEN and CDR2 SYDVKM. CDR3 size: 14 residues. V was cut by 7 bases and J by 2 bases, with 15 bases left in between. The TCR beta CDR3 regions underwent amplification using RNA transcripts as the source. TCR CDR3 regions were first amplified by RT-PCR with HTBI primers. TCRdb fed the multiplex PCR reads into MiXCR, producing one record per CDR3 protein. The sample consists of hundreds of thousands of distinct CDR3 sequences, roughly 14% of them appearing once. The diagnostic basis comprised clinical symptoms, serum thyroxine and TRAb, thyroid ultrasound and orbital computed tomography. This clonotype was seen ten or more times. The antigen is not known.

The J gene is TRBJ2-7, the V gene TRBV28; a weak D match, TRBD2 (6 bases). Sequencing was done on a sample of blood. This receptor was taken from a woman between 40 and 50 years old with Graves' ophthalmopathy. CDR3 protein: CASTPGGAAYEQYF. The CDR3 DNA reads TGTGCCAGCACGCCGGGCGGGGCAGCCTACGAGCAGTACTTC.